One and the same sample provided the 4 T cell receptor beta chains below, sequenced in a study of metastatic and nonmetastatic thyroid tumors. Before thyroid surgery, none of the patients had received any treatment. Using MiXCR, TCRdb re-called clones from the PCR reads. In the table there are about 69,000 clones, 14% of which are singletons. Sample: blood. These receptors originate from a male donor with papillary thyroid cancer or a benign thyroid nodule (not recorded which). Some clones in this sample may be carry-over from other donors' samples.

This chain joins TRBV19 and TRBJ2-3; 8 bases align to TRBD2. The CDR3 extends over 20 amino acids. Germline V gene sequence: CDR1 LNHDA, CDR2 SQIVND (reference sequence). The junction had 23 bases not matched to a gene; V was cut back by 8 bases and J by 1 base. The DNA of the CDR3 is TGTGCCAGTTCAAAACGTCGAGCGGGAGCGGTTGTCGATGGCACAGATACGCAGTATTTT. This translates into CASSKRRAGAVVDGTDTQYF.

This clone was counted at least ten times. The chain's CDR3 is CASSLAHQEGSPLHF. For the CDR3, the DNA is TGTGCCAGCAGCTTAGCCCACCAGGAGGGTTCACCCCTCCACTTT. The chain combines TRBV7-6 with TRBJ1-6, with D uncertain. The CDR3 has 15 residues. The V end was cut by 0 bases, the J end by 9 bases, with 12 bases between. The germline gives CDR1 SGHVS, CDR2 FNYEAQ.

The chain couples TRBV6-5 to TRBJ2-1; possibly TRBD2 for D (6 bases). The CDR3 is made up of 17 amino acids. Trimming cost V 6 bases and J 4 bases, with 22 bases left between them. The germline V gene has CDR1 MNHEY and CDR2 SVGAGI. The CDR3 DNA sequence: TGTGCCAGCAGACCGTGGCGGTCCCTGGCGGGATACAATGAGCAGTTCTTC. It codes for CASRPWRSLAGYNEQFF.

The chain joins TRBV11-3 to TRBJ2-1; D is ambiguous. The ends were cut back, 2 bases at V and 7 bases at J, with 9 bases in the middle. Germline V CDR1 and CDR2: SGHNT, YENEEA. The CDR3 has 13 residues. Here the CDR3 DNA reads TGTGCCAGCAGCTTAAGGCCCCTGAATGAGCAGTTCTTC. Translating gives CASSLRPLNEQFF.